The clone carrying this TCR beta chain was counted a few times. Its antigen remains unknown. Via MiXCR, TCRdb re-called the 5' RACE reads, giving one row per CDR3 protein. Altogether some 450,000 distinct CDR3 sequences are present, approximately 18% being singletons, with the ten largest covering approximately 21%. This sample is part of a study of T-cell memory formation after mild COVID-19. The CDR3 consists of 15 residues. After removal of 4 bases from V and 4 bases from J, the junction contained 6 bases not matched to a gene. Germline V gene sequence: CDR1 SEHNR, CDR2 FQNEAQ (reference sequence). Study-wide results and caveats: Some clones that responded turned up in pre-infection memory, which suggests that cross-reactive memory joined in.

The chain links TRBV7-9 to TRBJ2-1, with 8 bases aligning to TRBD1. The TCR comes from a man aged 18 to 29 who had mild COVID-19 (a few samples of this study predate the infection). Cell type and time point are not known. Sequencing input: PBMCs or a T cell subset sorted from them (not recorded which). The CDR3 protein is CASSWTGWGYNEQFF. The CDR3 nucleotides are TGTGCCAGCAGCTGGACAGGGTGGGGATACAATGAGCAGTTCTTC.